The T cell receptor beta chain described here comes from a study of siplizumab effects on memory and regulatory T cells. TCRdb's copy holds only in-frame clones and misses some; the assay was immunoSEQ multiplex PCR. The sample lists 75,000 to 95,000 clones; more than 80% were seen once. General study points: The naive T cell population seemed more diverse than memory cells and seemed a major contributor to the alloresponse. Unstimulated subsets contained matches for only a minor fraction of alloreactive clones.

This CDR3 has 15 amino acids. The V gene lost 5 bases and the J gene lost 2 bases, with 16 bases spanning the gap. Germline V gene sequence: CDR1 SGHAT, CDR2 FQNNGV. As concerns this clone: What it recognizes is unknown.

The rearrangement uses TRBV11-2 and TRBJ2-7, with D possibly matching TRBD2 (5 bases). The receptor was isolated from a human donor in good health. Sequenced: CD4+ T cells sorted from blood. CDR3 in amino acids: CASSPIGMPPYEQYF. In nucleotides, the CDR3 is TGTGCCAGCAGCCCAATCGGGATGCCCCCCTACGAGCAGTACTTC.